This T cell receptor beta chain was profiled in a study of blood T cell repertoires in COVID-19. The overall study: The origin of the acute and convalescent COVID-19 samples was the United States, Italy and Spain. Sample material is recorded as cDNA or gDNA derived from T cells, B-cell-depleted T cells, or PBMCs.

In the authors' methods: Estimated nucleated cell counts came from reference gene primer amplification. Method: immunoSEQ multiplex PCR; TCRdb's copy keeps in-frame clones and lacks some. Clone size and V and J calls were adopted from that table, with D and trimming inferred from the DNA. The data contain approximately 330,000 clones, 87% of them singletons. The Seattle patients, enrolled during active infection, were followed longitudinally. Material: peripheral blood. The sequence came from a man between 25 and 39 years old with COVID-19, enrolled during active disease.

The CDR3 region has the DNA TGCAGTGCTAGTGTCGGGACAGCTCACTACGAGCAGTACTTC. This gives the protein CSASVGTAHYEQYF. This chain connects TRBV20-1 to TRBJ2-7; TRBD1 aligns across 7 bases. The V gene end was trimmed by 3 bases and the J gene end by 3 bases; junction bases not matched to a gene: 8. The CDR3 spans 14 residues. Germline lookup yields CDR1 DFQATT and CDR2 SNEGSKA (reference sequence).